This is a list of T cell receptor beta chains from one sample in a study of cytomegalovirus exposure and HLA in healthy donors. Measured with immunoSEQ multiplex PCR; TCRdb has only the in-frame clones, and not every one. Among 100,000 to 150,000 clones listed, around 80% were seen once. Specimen: PBMCs. The source is a man aged 30 to 39 in good health and CMV-seropositive. Each CDR3 is given with its conserved first and last residue. D genes are given only for firm matches. The size field is filled for only some rows; it gives once, few, many or a size class.

J	V	size	D	DNA	CDR3
TRBJ1-1	TRBV13	few	.	TGTGCCAGCAGCACCGGAGATATGAACACTGAAGCTTTCTTT	CASSTGDMNTEAFF
TRBJ2-7	TRBV4-3	once	.	TGCGCCAGCAGCCAAGATCGCGGGGCAGGTTGGGAGCAGTACTTC	CASSQDRGAGWEQYF
TRBJ1-5	TRBV19	once	.	TGTGCCAGTAGGGAACCCAACAGGGCTCCTGGCAATCAGCCCCAGCATTTT	CASREPNRAPGNQPQHF
TRBJ2-3	TRBV27	few	TRBD2	TGTGCCAGCAGTTTAAAGGCTAGCGGGATTTATAGCACAGATACGCAGTATTTT	CASSLKASGIYSTDTQYF
TRBJ2-1	TRBV20-1	once	.	TGCAGCACCGGACTAATCAATGAGCAGTTCTTC	CSTGLINEQFF
TRBJ2-2	TRBV27	.	TRBD1	TGTGCCAGCAGTGACCGGGACAGAAGAGGGGAGCTGTTTTTT	CASSDRDRRGELFF
TRBJ1-1	TRBV6-5	once	.	TGTGCCAGCAGTTCGACCCTTGGGGGGAATTCTTTCTTT	CASSSTLGGNSFF
TRBJ2-3	TRBV4-3	.	.	TGCGCCAGCAGCCAAGATAGGACATACACAGATACGCAGTATTTT	CASSQDRTYTDTQYF
TRBJ2-7	TRBV28	.	.	TGTGCCAGCAGTTTAGGAGGGCAGGGAGGCGAGCAGTACTTC	CASSLGGQGGEQYF
TRBJ2-1	TRBV29-1	.	.	TGCAGCGTCGGACAACAAGGAACTACAAATGAGCAGTTCTTC	CSVGQQGTTNEQFF
TRBJ2-7	TRBV14	.	TRBD1	TGTGCCAGCAGCCAAGATCGAATGGACAGGGGGCTTTCTCCCGAGCAGTACTTC	CASSQDRMDRGLSPEQYF
TRBJ2-3	TRBV5-1	few	TRBD2	TGCGCCAGCAGCCCCGAGCGGGAGGGCCTTGCAGATACGCAGTATTTT	CASSPEREGLADTQYF
TRBJ2-1	TRBV5-4	few	.	TGTGCCAGCAGCGTGGACAGTCCCAGCTCCTACAATGAGCAGTTCTTC	CASSVDSPSSYNEQFF
TRBJ2-7	TRBV5-4	few	.	TGTGCCAGCAGCCGGGACTGGGACTACGAGCAGTACTTC	CASSRDWDYEQYF
TRBJ2-5	TRBV28	.	.	TGTGCCAGCAGCCTCCCCACTGGTCACCAAGAGACCCAGTACTTC	CASSLPTGHQETQYF
TRBJ2-5	TRBV7-2	.	TRBD2	TGTGCCAGCAGCTTTCAGCCGGGACTAGCGGGAAAAGAGACCCAGTACTTC	CASSFQPGLAGKETQYF
TRBJ2-1	TRBV7-9	once	TRBD2	TGTGCCAGCAGCTCCCGGGCTAGCGGGCGCTCCTACAATGAGCAGTTCTTC	CASSSRASGRSYNEQFF
TRBJ2-1	TRBV7-2	once	.	TGTGCCAGCAGCCACAGAGGTCGAGCGGTGGGGTCCTCCTACAATGAGCAGTTCTTC	CASSHRGRAVGSSYNEQFF
TRBJ1-1	TRBV5-1	.	.	TGCGCCAGCAGCTTAGATACTATGAACACTGAAGCTTTCTTT	CASSLDTMNTEAFF